This passage covers 28 T cell receptor beta chains from one sample sequenced in a study of T cells in Graves' hyperthyroidism and ophthalmopathy. RNA transcripts yielded amplified TCR beta CDR3 regions. When the TCR CDR3 underwent first-round RT-PCR, the HTBI primer set was used. MiXCR was run by TCRdb on the multiplex PCR reads, yielding one entry per CDR3 protein. The sample has roughly 510,000 distinct CDR3 sequences; over 45% are singletons. Sequenced material: peripheral blood or thyroid tissue (not recorded which). These receptors were collected from an adult woman with Graves' disease, either hyperthyroidism or ophthalmopathy (not recorded which).

This clonotype was observed at least ten times. The V call is TRBV7-2, the J call TRBJ2-7, with D uncertain. Per the germline V gene, CDR1 is SGHTA and CDR2 is FQGNSA. The CDR3 is made up of 15 amino acids. Trimming pared 1 base from V and 0 bases from J, leaving 10 bases between. The CDR3: CASSLGAQSSYEQYF. In nucleotides, the CDR3 is TGTGCCAGCAGCTTAGGGGCGCAGAGCTCCTACGAGCAGTACTTC.

The rearrangement uses TRBV12-3 or TRBV12-4 and TRBJ2-7, with a weak D call TRBD1 (5 bases). The V end was cut by 5 bases, the J end by 7 bases, with 12 bases between. The CDR3 is 12 amino acids. The CDR3 here is CASSRREREQYF. CDR3 coding DNA: TGTGCCAGCAGTCGCAGGGAACGGGAGCAGTACTTC.

This clonotype was observed once. A much larger clone differs from this one at a single base, so this may be a read error. This chain joins TRBV25-1 and TRBJ1-2; D is uncertain. CDR1 MGHDK and CDR2 SYGVNS come from the germline V gene. V was shortened by 6 bases and J by 5 bases, with 16 bases between the two germline ends. This CDR3 is built from 14 residues. The CDR3 here is CASSSPRLRYGYTF. The CDR3 DNA reads as TGTGCCAGCAGCTCTCCGAGACTGAGATATGGCTACACCTTC.

This clonotype was found many times. This chain links TRBV7-2 with TRBJ2-6; maybe TRBD1 (5 bases). CDR3 length equals 16 residues. CDR1 and CDR2 (germline): SGHTA, FQGNSA. The V end was cut by 5 bases, the J end by 4 bases, with 15 bases between. CDR3 nucleotide sequence: TGTGCCAGCAGCCATGGCCAGGGATTAGGGGCCAACGTCCTGACTTTC. Translation: CASSHGQGLGANVLTF.

This clonotype was observed many times. The rearrangement links TRBV10-3 to TRBJ2-2; D gene unclear. Trimming pared 0 bases from V and 0 bases from J, leaving 5 bases between. CDR3 size: 15 residues. Germline values: CDR1 ENHRY, CDR2 SYGVKD. CDR3 loop: CAISESAANTGELFF. Here the CDR3 DNA reads TGTGCCATCAGTGAGTCAGCCGCGAACACCGGGGAGCTGTTTTTT.

This clonotype occurred many times. The V gene is TRBV20-1, the J gene TRBJ2-5; no definite D call. CDR1 DFQATT and CDR2 SNEGSKA come from the germline V gene (reference sequence). The CDR3 covers 14 residues. Trimming stripped 0 bases from V and 3 bases from J, with 11 bases between. CDR3 DNA sequence: TGCAGTGCTAGAGATCCCGACACAAAAGAGACCCAGTACTTC. Residues: CSARDPDTKETQYF.

This clonotype was seen many times. V is TRBV12-3 or TRBV12-4 and J is TRBJ1-2; TRBD1 agrees at 7 bases. CDR3 length equals 14 residues. J lost 7 bases, V lost 1 base, and 6 bases had no gene match. This CDR3 is CASSLGQGVSGYTF. CDR3 nucleotide sequence: TGTGCCAGCAGTTTAGGCCAGGGGGTATCTGGCTACACCTTC.

Only one count was recorded for this clonotype. The chain carries TRBV20-1 and TRBJ1-2, with 7 bases lining up with TRBD1. The CDR3 sequence is 14 residues long. Unmatched junction bases numbered 5, after V lost 0 bases and J lost 4 bases. Per the germline V gene, CDR1 is DFQATT and CDR2 is SNEGSKA (reference sequence). The DNA for the CDR3 is TGCAGTGCTAGAGATCCGGGACAGATCTATGGCTACACCTTC. This encodes CSARDPGQIYGYTF.

The rearrangement uses TRBV6-1 and TRBJ1-5; 9 nucleotides line up with TRBD1. This CDR3 has 16 amino acids. V was clipped by 6 bases and J by 2 bases; unmatched bases: 8. CDR1 and CDR2 (germline): MNHNS, SASEGT. CDR3 coding DNA: TGTGCCAGCAGGGAACAGGGGGCAGTGGGCAATCAGCCCCAGCATTTT. It yields the protein CASREQGAVGNQPQHF.

This chain links TRBV11-2 with TRBJ1-4; D is undetermined. This CDR3 is 17 amino acids long. The V gene lost 4 bases and the J gene lost 1 base, with 16 bases spanning the gap. Germline assignment: CDR1 SGHAT and CDR2 FQNNGV. This CDR3 is CASSSTPRRVTNEKLFF. DNA of the CDR3: TGTGCCAGCAGCTCTACCCCTCGGCGGGTAACTAATGAAAAACTGTTTTTT.

In its sample, this clonotype was seen a few times. One end of the junction varies from germline; a read error may be responsible. The chain has TRBV7-6 and TRBJ1-6; possibly TRBD1 for D (6 bases). CDR3 length: 15 residues. The V gene's germline CDR1 is SGHVS and CDR2 FNYEAQ. The DNA for the CDR3 is TGTGCTAGCAGCCCCGGACAGCTTTCTGATTCACCCCTCCACTTT. It specifies CASSPGQLSDSPLHF. The variable domain in full, completed from reference TRBV7-6 and TRBJ1-6, reads GAGVSQSPRYKVTKRGQDVALRCDPISGHVSLYWYRQALGQGPEFLTYFNYEAQQDKSGLPNDRFSAERPEGSISTLTIQRTEQRDSAMYRCASSPGQLSDSPLHFGNGTRLTVT.

This sequence joins TRBV10-3 and TRBJ2-7; D might be TRBD1 (5 bases). V was cut by 3 bases and J by 6 bases, with 15 bases left in between. Germline V gene lookup returns CDR1 ENHRY and CDR2 SYGVKD. The CDR3 runs to 14 residues. The CDR3 is CAISDAAGNGEQYF. The DNA for the CDR3 is TGTGCCATCAGTGATGCGGCAGGGAACGGCGAGCAGTACTTC.

The chain links TRBV6-2 or TRBV6-3 to TRBJ1-4; the D is unclear. This CDR3 contains 12 residues. CDR1 and CDR2 (germline): MNHEY, SVGEGT. The V and J ends lost 0 bases and 5 bases respectively, with 1 base between them. The CDR3 coding sequence is TGTGCCAGCAGTTACTCGAATGAAAAACTGTTTTTT. This codes for CASSYSNEKLFF.

On this clonotype itself: Relative to the germline gene, one junction end is altered; a read error may explain this. The chain is built from TRBV12-3 or TRBV12-4 and TRBJ2-7; 7 nucleotides line up with TRBD2. The CDR3 totals 14 residues. As DNA, the CDR3 is TGTGCCAGCAGGTCTAGCGGAGGGCCCTACGGGCAGTACTTC. Its translation: CASRSSGGPYGQYF.

The table lists this clonotype with a few counts. Since no conserved phenylalanine or tryptophan closes the CDR3, a read error is the likely cause. Because the CDR3's place on the DNA is in doubt, the DNA is left out and the CDR3 is given as listed by TCRdb. The chain combines TRBV10-3 with TRBJ1-2. Germline CDR1 is ENHRY and CDR2 is SYGVKD. Counting both end residues, the CDR3 totals 12 amino acids. CDR3: CAISESADLFAI.

This clonotype was detected many times. The chain uses TRBV2 and TRBJ1-4; tentative D call: TRBD1 (5 bases). The CDR3 contains 14 residues. Germline V gene data show CDR1 as SNHLY and CDR2 as FYNNEI. V dropped 4 bases and J dropped 1 base, with 7 bases sitting between them. The DNA of the CDR3 is TGTGCCAGCAGTGTTACAGGAACTAATGAAAAACTGTTTTTT. As protein: CASSVTGTNEKLFF. The full variable domain, rest sourced from reference TRBV2 and TRBJ1-4, is EPEVTQTPSHQVTQMGQEVILRCVPISNHLYFYWYRQILGQKVEFLVSFYNNEISEKSEIFDDQFSVERPDGSNFTLKIRSTKLEDSAMYFCASSVTGTNEKLFFGSGTQLSVL.

This clonotype has ten or more counts. The rearrangement uses TRBV7-8 and TRBJ2-7, with D possibly matching TRBD1 (6 bases). Germline CDR1 reads SGHVS; CDR2 reads FQNEAQ. This CDR3 is 13 amino acids long. The ends were cut back, 5 bases at V and 3 bases at J, with 11 bases in the middle. The CDR3 spells CASSPRGSYEQYF. CDR3 coding DNA: TGTGCCAGCAGCCCCAGGGGCAGCTACGAGCAGTACTTC. Full variable domain (outside the CDR3, taken from reference TRBV7-8 and TRBJ2-7): GAGVSQSPRYKVAKRGQDVALRCDPISGHVSLFWYQQALGQGPEFLTYFQNEAQLDKSGLPSDRFFAERPEGSVSTLKIQRTQQEDSAVYLCASSPRGSYEQYFGPGTRLTVT.

The sample holds many counts of this clonotype. The CDR3 protein is CASSSEYGYTF. The CDR3 coding sequence is TGTGCCAGTAGTTCAGAGTACGGCTACACCTTC. The rearrangement links TRBV19 to TRBJ1-2; D not certain. This CDR3 is built from 11 residues. The V gene lost 5 bases and the J gene lost 8 bases, with 9 bases spanning the gap. Germline V gives CDR1 LNHDA, CDR2 SQIVND (reference sequence).

The chain links TRBV11-3 to TRBJ1-3; D gene unclear. The V end was cut by 5 bases, the J end by 0 bases, with 14 bases between. The CDR3 is 16 amino acids. Germline lookup yields CDR1 SGHNT and CDR2 YENEEA. CDR3 protein: CASSHGSLISGNTIYF. The CDR3 bases are TGTGCCAGCAGCCACGGGTCTCTTATCTCTGGAAACACCATATATTTT.

This clonotype was seen many times. The rearrangement uses TRBV15 and TRBJ1-4; 7 positions agree with TRBD1. CDR1 is LNHNV and CDR2 is YYDKDF in the germline V gene (reference sequence). J lost 8 bases, V lost 5 bases, and 11 bases had no gene match. The CDR3 length is 15 residues. The CDR3 loop reads CATSPGTADREKLFF. Written as DNA, the CDR3 is TGTGCCACCAGCCCTGGGACAGCCGATAGGGAAAAACTGTTTTTT.

This clonotype has a handful of counts. Written as DNA, the CDR3 is TGTGCCAGCAGCGTTACGGCTAGCGGGAGTGGGGAGCAGTACTTC. Residues: CASSVTASGSGEQYF. The chain joins TRBV9 to TRBJ2-7; 10 nucleotides align to TRBD2. The germline gives CDR1 SGDLS, CDR2 YYNGEE. The V gene end was trimmed by 2 bases and the J gene end by 7 bases; junction bases not matched to a gene: 9. The CDR3 totals 15 residues.

Points on this clonotype: The junction and the germline gene differ at one end; a read error may be behind it. The genes are TRBV6-6 and TRBJ2-2; D uncertain. The CDR3 is 16 residues long. The germline V gene has CDR1 MNHNY and CDR2 SVGAGI (reference sequence). The CDR3 spells CTSSGFRVVRTGELFF. The CDR3 nucleotides read TGTACCAGCAGTGGGTTTAGGGTGGTAAGGACCGGGGAGCTGTTTTTT.

V gene TRBV12-3 or TRBV12-4 combines with J gene TRBJ2-6; D may be TRBD1 or TRBD2 (5 bases each). V was shortened by 5 bases and J by 4 bases, with 18 bases between the two germline ends. The CDR3 is 17 amino acids. In nucleotides, the CDR3 is TGTGCCAGCAGTCGGTGGGGGACCCCTCTGGGGGCCAACGTCCTGACTTTC. It is translated as CASSRWGTPLGANVLTF.

This clonotype was seen a handful of times. The rearrangement links TRBV12-3 or TRBV12-4 to TRBJ1-5; no definite D call. With 3 bases removed from V and 1 base from J, the gap between germline ends came to 7 bases. The CDR3 length is 14 residues. The CDR3 DNA reads as TGTGCCAGCAGTTTTCTAGCGAGCAATCAGCCCCAGCATTTT. Its protein is CASSFLASNQPQHF.

This clonotype showed up many times. The chain couples TRBV7-3 to TRBJ1-1; tentatively, D is TRBD1 (6 bases). Germline assignment: CDR1 SGHTA and CDR2 FQGTGA. This CDR3 spans 14 amino acids. Deletions cut 1 base from V and 4 bases from J, with 10 bases between. CDR3 region: CASSLKGGGTEAFF. The CDR3 DNA follows: TGTGCCAGCAGCTTAAAGGGGGGGGGCACTGAAGCTTTCTTT.

This clonotype has a count of ten or more. This chain links TRBV2 with TRBJ1-5; 8 nucleotides match TRBD1. The CDR3 contains 16 residues. V lost 8 bases to trimming and J lost 4 bases; unmatched junction nucleotides: 13. Germline V gives CDR1 SNHLY, CDR2 FYNNEI. CDR3 nucleotide sequence: TGTGCCAGCGGGGCAGGGGGCAGAGGATTTAATCAGCCCCAGCATTTT. Residues: CASGAGGRGFNQPQHF.

This chain joins TRBV14 and TRBJ1-4, with no clear D. Trimming shortened V by 0 bases and J by 0 bases, and 8 bases separated the two germline ends. The CDR3 contains 16 residues. The germline V gene has CDR1 SGHDN and CDR2 FVKESK. DNA for the CDR3: TGTGCCAGCAGCCAAGAGTTCCCGGCAACTAATGAAAAACTGTTTTTT. It codes for CASSQEFPATNEKLFF.

V usage is TRBV12-3 or TRBV12-4 and J usage is TRBJ2-7; D is ambiguous. The CDR3 runs 12 residues. V was shortened by 5 bases and J by 1 base, with 6 bases between the two germline ends. The CDR3 sequence: CASSPISYEQYF. The CDR3, as DNA: TGTGCCAGCAGTCCGATTTCCTACGAGCAGTACTTC.